The T cell receptor beta chain described here comes from a study of OX40 agonist ivuxolimab in advanced cancers. As for the study in general: Recorded diagnoses for dose-escalation patients were hepatocellular carcinoma, melanoma, renal cell or head and neck cancer. A male proportion of about 86% was recorded, with mean age about 54 years and range about 20 to 90. Study-level results: Individuals who were partial responders at 0.1-3.0 mg/kg had clonal expansion that ranked among the lowest.

Using immunoSEQ multiplex PCR, the repertoire was profiled, and TCRdb retains in-frame clones only, with some absent. The top ten hold around 0.17% of the sample, which has some 99,000 clones, approximately 94% seen once. In regard to this clone: Its specificity is unknown.

Exclusion of a patient followed from autoimmune disease history or systemic immunosuppression. The CDR3 is 13 amino acids. Trimming shortened V by 3 bases and J by 1 base, and 6 bases separated the two germline ends. CDR1 is SGDLS, CDR2 YYNGEE, per germline. The chain uses TRBV9 and TRBJ2-3; the D gene is possibly TRBD2 (6 bases). This TCR was sampled from an adult with an advanced solid tumor such as melanoma, head and neck, liver or kidney cancer. Sequenced here: CD4+ or CD8+ T cells sorted from blood, sampled in a trial of the OX40 agonist ivuxolimab. CDR3 loop: CASSGGGTDTQYF. The DNA of the CDR3 is TGTGCCAGCAGCGGGGGGGGCACAGATACGCAGTATTTT.